This note documents a single T cell receptor (beta chain) sequence. The antigen remains unidentified. This entry is derived from a study of shared clonotypes between healthy human individuals. Regarding the study as a whole: For naive CD4 cells, around 5% of clonotypes were shared across several donors.

The CDR3 covers 14 residues. The germline CDR1 and CDR2 sequences are MGHRA and YSYEKL. V was cut by 6 bases and J by 5 bases, with 16 bases left in between. Libraries were prepared by immunoSEQ multiplex PCR; TCRdb keeps only in-frame clonotypes and omits some of them. Of 2 million to 2.5 million clones in the sample, more than 80% were seen once. This chain joins TRBV4-1 and TRBJ1-2, with a tentative D call TRBD1 (5 bases). The sequence derives from a man younger than 30 in good health. Some clones in this sample may be carry-over from other donors' samples. Specimen: naive CD4+ T cells from PBMCs. As to subset: CD45RA+ positively selected. CDR3 in amino acids: CASRQSGISYGYTF. In nucleotides, the CDR3 is TGCGCCAGCAGACAGTCAGGGATAAGTTATGGCTACACCTTC.